This T cell receptor (beta chain) is drawn from a study of blood T cell repertoires in COVID-19. The overall study: Spain, Italy and the United States supplied samples that represented acute and convalescent COVID-19. T cells, B-cell-depleted T cells, or PBMCs provided the cDNA or gDNA that served as material.

This clone was seen a handful of times. V gave up 1 base and J gave up 2 bases, with 11 bases separating them. CDR1 is LGHDT, CDR2 YNNKEL, per germline (reference sequence). There are 15 residues in the CDR3. Per the authors' pipeline: The authors estimated nucleated cell counts from reference gene primer amplification. The method was immunoSEQ multiplex PCR; TCRdb's version includes in-frame clones alone and lacks a portion of them. V and J calls and clone size are as listed in that table; D and trimming were resolved from the DNA. In the table there are about 140,000 clones, roughly 86% of which are singletons.

The rearrangement uses TRBV3-1 (or the pseudogene TRBV3-2) and TRBJ1-1; D ambiguous. The TCR was taken from a man over 45 with active or convalescent COVID-19. Source material: peripheral blood. DNA of the CDR3: TGTGCCAGCAGCCAAGGGAGCAGCTTAAACACTGAAGCTTTCTTT. Amino acid sequence: CASSQGSSLNTEAFF.